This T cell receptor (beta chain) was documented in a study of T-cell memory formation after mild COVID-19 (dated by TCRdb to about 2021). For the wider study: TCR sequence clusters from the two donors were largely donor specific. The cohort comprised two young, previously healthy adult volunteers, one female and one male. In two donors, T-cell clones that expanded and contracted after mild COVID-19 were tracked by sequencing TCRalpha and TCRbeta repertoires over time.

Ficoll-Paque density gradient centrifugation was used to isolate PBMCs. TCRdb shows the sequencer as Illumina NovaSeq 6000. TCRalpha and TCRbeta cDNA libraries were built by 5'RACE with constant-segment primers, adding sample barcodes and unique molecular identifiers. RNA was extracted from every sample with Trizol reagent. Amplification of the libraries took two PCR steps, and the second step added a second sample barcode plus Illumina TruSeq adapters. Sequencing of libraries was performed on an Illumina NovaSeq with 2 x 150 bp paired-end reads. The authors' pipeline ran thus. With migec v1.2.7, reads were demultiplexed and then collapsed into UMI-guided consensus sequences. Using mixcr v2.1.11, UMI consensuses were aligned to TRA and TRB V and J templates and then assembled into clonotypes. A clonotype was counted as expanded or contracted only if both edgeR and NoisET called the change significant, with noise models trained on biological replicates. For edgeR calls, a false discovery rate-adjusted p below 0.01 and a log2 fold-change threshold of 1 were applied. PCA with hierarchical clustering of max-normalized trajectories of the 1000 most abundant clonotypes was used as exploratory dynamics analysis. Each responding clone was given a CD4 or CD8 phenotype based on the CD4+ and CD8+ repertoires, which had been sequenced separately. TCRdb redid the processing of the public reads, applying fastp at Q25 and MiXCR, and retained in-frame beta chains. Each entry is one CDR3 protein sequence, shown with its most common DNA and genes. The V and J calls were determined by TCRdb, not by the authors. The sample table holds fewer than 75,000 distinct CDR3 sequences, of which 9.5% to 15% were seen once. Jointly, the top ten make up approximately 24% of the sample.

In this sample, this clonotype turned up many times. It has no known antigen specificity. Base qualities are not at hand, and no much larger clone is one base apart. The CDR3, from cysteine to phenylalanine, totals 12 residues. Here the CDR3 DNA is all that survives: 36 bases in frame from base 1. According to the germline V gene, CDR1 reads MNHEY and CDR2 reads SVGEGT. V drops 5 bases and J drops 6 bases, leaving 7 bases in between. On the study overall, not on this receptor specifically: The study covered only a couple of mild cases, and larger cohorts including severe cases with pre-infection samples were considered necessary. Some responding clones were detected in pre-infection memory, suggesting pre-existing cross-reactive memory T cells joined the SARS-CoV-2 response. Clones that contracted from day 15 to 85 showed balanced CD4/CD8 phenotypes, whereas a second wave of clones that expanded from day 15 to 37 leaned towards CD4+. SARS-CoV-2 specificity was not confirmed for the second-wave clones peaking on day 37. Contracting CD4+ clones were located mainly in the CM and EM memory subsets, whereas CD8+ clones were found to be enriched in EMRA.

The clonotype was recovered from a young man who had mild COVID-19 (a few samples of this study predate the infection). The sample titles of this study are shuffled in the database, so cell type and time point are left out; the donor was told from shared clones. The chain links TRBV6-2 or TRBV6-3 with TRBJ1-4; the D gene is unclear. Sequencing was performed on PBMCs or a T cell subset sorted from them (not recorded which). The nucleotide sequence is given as TGTGCCAGCAGTCCCGGGGATGAAAAACTGTTTTTT. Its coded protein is CASSPGDEKLFF.